The 11 T cell receptor beta chains given below trace back to one sample, sequenced in a study of blood T cell repertoires in COVID-19. Data came from immunoSEQ multiplex PCR; TCRdb stores just in-frame clones and leaves some out. The profile shows about 52,000 clones, 90% of them singletons. Sequenced: peripheral blood. All receptors come from a human donor in a cohort sampled during active COVID-19.

CDR3 nucleotides: TGTGCCAGCAGACAGAACACTGAAGCTTTCTTT. Translated, it gives CASRQNTEAFF. J is TRBJ1-1 and V is TRBV28; the D is unclear. V was cut by 6 bases and J by 1 base, with 3 bases left in between. Germline-derived CDR1 and CDR2 are MDHEN and SYDVKM. CDR3 length: 11 amino acids.

This sequence joins TRBV6-5 and TRBJ2-1; weak D call: TRBD2 (7 bases). The CDR3 has 15 amino acids. V shed 8 bases and J shed 4 bases, with 18 bases lying between them. Germline assignment: CDR1 MNHEY and CDR2 SVGAGI. The CDR3, as DNA: TGTGCCAGCGAGGGGGGGGCAGACAGATACAATGAGCAGTTCTTC. Translation: CASEGGADRYNEQFF.

The rearrangement uses TRBV30 and TRBJ1-6; D uncertain. Germline-derived CDR1 and CDR2 are GTSNPN and SVGIG (reference sequence). This CDR3 spans 17 amino acids. Trimming left V 1 base short and J 0 bases short, with 13 bases between. The CDR3 is CAWSGRRLSSYNSPLHF. CDR3 sequence (DNA): TGTGCCTGGAGTGGTCGGCGGTTGAGCTCCTATAATTCACCCCTCCACTTT.

The chain employs TRBV5-6 and TRBJ2-1; 7 bases fit TRBD2. The V segment lost 4 bases and the J segment 11 bases; nucleotides outside the gene matches: 9. This CDR3 is built from 13 residues. The germline CDR1 and CDR2 sequences are SGHDT and YYEEEE. The DNA of the CDR3 is TGTGCCAGCAGCACGACTAGCTCTAGGCAGCAGTTCTTC. Translating it yields CASSTTSSRQQFF. The whole variable domain, remainder taken from reference TRBV5-6 and TRBJ2-1, is DAGVTQSPTHLIKTRGQQVTLRCSPKSGHDTVSWYQQALGQGPQFIFQYYEEEERQRGNFPDRFSGHQFPNYSSELNVNALLLGDSALYLCASSTTSSRQQFFGPGTRLTVL.

This clone occurred a few times. This chain joins TRBV7-9 and TRBJ1-5; TRBD1 aligns across 7 bases. Germline trimming cut 1 base from V and 4 bases from J; bases unmatched to any gene: 7. This CDR3 comprises 16 residues. Per the germline V gene, CDR1 is SEHNR and CDR2 is FQNEAQ (reference sequence). CDR3 bases: TGTGCCAGCAGCTTAGATTTTGGGGACAGTAATCAGCCCCAGCATTTT. The encoded protein is CASSLDFGDSNQPQHF.

This rearrangement joins TRBV24-1 to TRBJ2-2; a weak D match, TRBD1 (7 bases). The germline V and J ends were trimmed by 6 bases and 2 bases, with 12 bases remaining between them. From germline, CDR1 is KGHDR and CDR2 SFDVKD. The length of the CDR3 is 15 residues. The DNA of the CDR3 is TGTGCCACCAGTCGACTAGGGGGCAACACCGGGGAGCTGTTTTTT. It is translated as CATSRLGGNTGELFF.

The rearrangement joins TRBV10-1 to TRBJ2-1; 8 nucleotides agree with TRBD2. With V trimmed by 10 bases and J by 7 bases, 6 bases remained unmatched. CDR1 is WNHNN and CDR2 is SYGVQD in the germline V gene (reference sequence). The CDR3 extends over 12 amino acids. The CDR3 region is CATGREVNEQFF. DNA for the CDR3: TGCGCCACAGGGCGGGAGGTGAATGAGCAGTTCTTC.

The chain couples TRBV7-2 to TRBJ2-7; 7 bases are shared with TRBD2. CDR3 size: 15 residues. J gave up 2 bases and V 5 bases, and 9 bases lay outside the gene matches. Germline CDR1 is SGHTA and CDR2 is FQGNSA. The CDR3 protein is CASSPVGRVTYEQYF. The CDR3 DNA sequence: TGTGCCAGCAGCCCGGTAGGGAGGGTAACCTACGAGCAGTACTTC. Full variable domain (missing parts from reference TRBV7-2 and TRBJ2-7): GAGVSQSPSNKVTEKGKDVELRCDPISGHTALYWYRQSLGQGLEFLIYFQGNSAPDKSGLPSDRFSAERTGGSVSTLTIQRTQQEDSAVYLCASSPVGRVTYEQYFGPGTRLTVT.

The chain is built from TRBV6-5 and TRBJ1-3; D possibly corresponds to TRBD1 (5 bases). The V gene's germline CDR1 is MNHEY and CDR2 SVGAGI. This CDR3 is built from 14 residues. The V and J ends lost 3 bases and 6 bases respectively, with 12 bases between them. The CDR3 is CASSYGWGENTIYF. The CDR3 coding sequence is TGTGCCAGCAGTTATGGCTGGGGGGAAAACACCATATATTTT.

This chain connects TRBV20-1 to TRBJ2-4, with no clear D. The V and J ends lost 3 bases and 6 bases respectively, with 12 bases between them. Germline loops: CDR1 DFQATT, CDR2 SNEGSKA (reference sequence). The CDR3 covers 13 residues. The CDR3 region is CSASPSVLNIQYF. CDR3 in DNA: TGCAGTGCTAGTCCGTCAGTTCTAAACATTCAGTACTTC.

The chain couples TRBV9 to TRBJ2-5; a weak D match, TRBD1 (6 bases). The germline V gene has CDR1 SGDLS and CDR2 YYNGEE. The CDR3 spans 14 residues. Trimming stripped 3 bases from V and 3 bases from J, with 12 bases between. In DNA form, the CDR3 reads TGTGCCAGCAGCGCGGACAGTTTTGAAGAGACCCAGTACTTC. Translation gives CASSADSFEETQYF.